The rows below give T cell receptor beta chains drawn from one sample of a study of OX40 agonist ivuxolimab in advanced cancers. TCRdb's table, derived via immunoSEQ multiplex PCR, lists solely in-frame clones and lacks some. The sample yields over 80,000 clones, approximately 82% seen once. The source was CD4+ or CD8+ T cells sorted from blood, collected in a trial of the OX40 agonist ivuxolimab. These receptor sequences come from an adult with an advanced solid tumor such as melanoma, head and neck, liver or kidney cancer. The CDR3 runs from the conserved cysteine through the conserved F or W. D genes are given only for firm matches. The listing skips clone size in some rows; elsewhere it reads once, few, many or a size class.

DNA,CDR3,V,size,J,D
TGTGCCAGCACAAGGGCCGTGAACACTGAAGCTTTCTTT,CASTRAVNTEAFF,TRBV7-2,-,TRBJ1-1,-
TGTGCCAGCAGTGACCCGACAGGGAACTATGGCTACACCTTC,CASSDPTGNYGYTF,TRBV25-1,-,TRBJ1-2,TRBD1
TGTGCCAGCAGCGTAGGACCTGGAATCTGGTACGAGCAGTACTTC,CASSVGPGIWYEQYF,TRBV9,-,TRBJ2-7,-
TGTGCCAGCAGCTCCGCAGGCGAGGGCACTGAAGCTTTCTTT,CASSSAGEGTEAFF,TRBV7-3,few,TRBJ1-1,-
TGCGCCAGCAGCCAAGATCCCCTAGCGGGGGGGATCGGGACCCAGTACTTC,CASSQDPLAGGIGTQYF,TRBV4-1,-,TRBJ2-5,TRBD2
TGTGCCAGCAGCCCGGGACAGGTGGGAGGAAACACCATATATTTT,CASSPGQVGGNTIYF,TRBV6-5,once,TRBJ1-3,TRBD1
TGTGCCATCCGGGGGACAGGGAGGACGGAGACCCAGTACTTC,CAIRGTGRTETQYF,TRBV10-3,-,TRBJ2-5,TRBD1
TGTGCCAGCAGCAAACGAGGCGAGCAGTACTTC,CASSKRGEQYF,TRBV5-6,-,TRBJ2-7,-
TGCGCCAGCAGGAACCCTCTACAGGGTCAAGGGATCTACGAGCAGTACTTC,CASRNPLQGQGIYEQYF,TRBV10-1,-,TRBJ2-7,-
TGTGCCAGCAGCCAAGATGGACCGGGACAGGGGCACTACGAGCAGTACTTC,CASSQDGPGQGHYEQYF,TRBV4-2,-,TRBJ2-7,TRBD1
TGTGCCTGGAGTAGAGAACAGGGTTCTGAGCAGTTCTTC,CAWSREQGSEQFF,TRBV30,-,TRBJ2-1,-
TGTGCCAGCAGCCCTCAGACAGGAACCTACGAGCAGTACTTC,CASSPQTGTYEQYF,TRBV7-3,-,TRBJ2-7,-
TGTGCCAGCAGCGTTGGGGCAGGCCTTAATACCGGGGAGCTGTTTTTT,CASSVGAGLNTGELFF,TRBV9,-,TRBJ2-2,-
TGTGCCATCAGTGAGGGACTAGCGGGAAGGGAGCAGTACTTC,CAISEGLAGREQYF,TRBV10-3,-,TRBJ2-7,TRBD2
TGTGCCAGCAGGCCCGGGGGCGGACAGGGCTATGGCTACACCTTC,CASRPGGGQGYGYTF,TRBV7-3,-,TRBJ1-2,TRBD1
TGTGCCAGCACCTCAGGAGCGGGGGGGAGGACCCAGTACTTC,CASTSGAGGRTQYF,TRBV6-6,-,TRBJ2-5,TRBD2
TGTGCCAGCAGTCCCCGCCCCGACAGCATCTCTGGAAACACCATATATTTT,CASSPRPDSISGNTIYF,TRBV11-2,-,TRBJ1-3,-
TGTGCCAGCAGCGACTACTCGGGGTCTGGAAACACCATATATTTT,CASSDYSGSGNTIYF,TRBV7-2,-,TRBJ1-3,-
TGTGCCAGCAGCTTGGCTAGCGGGGGGGCAGAGACCCAGTACTTC,CASSLASGGAETQYF,TRBV7-3,-,TRBJ2-5,TRBD2
TGCGCCAGCAGCCTGGCGCGGGGGATCTACAATGAGCAGTTCTTC,CASSLARGIYNEQFF,TRBV5-1,-,TRBJ2-1,TRBD2
TGTGCCAGCAGCGAAAACAGGGTCGGCAATCAGCCCCAGCATTTT,CASSENRVGNQPQHF,TRBV7-9,once,TRBJ1-5,-
TGTGCCAGCAGTGAGGTCCCGGTTCAGCCCCAGCATTTT,CASSEVPVQPQHF,TRBV6-1,-,TRBJ1-5,-
TGTGCCAGCAGCTTAGCGACAGGGTCGGCGCAGTTCTTC,CASSLATGSAQFF,TRBV11-2,-,TRBJ2-1,TRBD1
TGTGCCAGCAGCTTGGTTGAGGACAGGGGAAGAAATGAGCAGTTCTTC,CASSLVEDRGRNEQFF,TRBV7-6,few,TRBJ2-1,TRBD1
TGTGCCAGCAGCTTAGGGGAGATCGGCTCTGGAAACACCATATATTTT,CASSLGEIGSGNTIYF,TRBV11-2,few,TRBJ1-3,-
TGTGCCAGCAGTTTCCCAGGGAGCCGGGGCACAGATACGCAGTATTTT,CASSFPGSRGTDTQYF,TRBV6-5,-,TRBJ2-3,-
TGTGCCAGCAGTCTATATGGACAGGGGTTTTCAGATACGCAGTATTTT,CASSLYGQGFSDTQYF,TRBV27,-,TRBJ2-3,TRBD1
TGTGCCAGCAGCTTGGCTGGGGATGAAAAACTGTTTTTT,CASSLAGDEKLFF,TRBV5-4,-,TRBJ1-4,-
TGTGCCTGGAGTGAGAATTATGGCTACACCTTC,CAWSENYGYTF,TRBV30,once,TRBJ1-2,-